The 31 T cell receptor beta chains reported below all come from one sample, sequenced in a study of regulatory T cells in long-lasting Graves disease. Time point defined: newly diagnosed GD, antithyroid drugs for less than 3 months. Construction of the TCR library relied on RNA isolated from PBMCs. Libraries of TCR beta came from iRepertoire HTBI primers plus Arm-PCR of CDR3 regions. MiXCR was run by TCRdb on the multiplex PCR reads, yielding one entry per CDR3 protein. The table has 360,000 or so distinct CDR3 sequences, 15% to 20% seen once. The sample was also linked to a second study, of T cells in Graves' hyperthyroidism and ophthalmopathy.

The sample consisted of peripheral blood mononuclear cells (PBMCs), taken at new diagnosis, from a patient treated with antithyroid drugs. These receptors came from a woman younger than 35 with Graves disease.

This clonotype occurred many times. This rearrangement joins TRBV2 to TRBJ1-6; TRBD1 agrees at 7 bases. This CDR3 spans 15 amino acids. Germline assignment: CDR1 SNHLY and CDR2 FYNNEI. The J segment lost 10 bases and the V segment lost 5 bases, leaving 11 bases of the junction unmatched. CDR3 DNA sequence: TGTGCCAGCAGTACCGGACAGGCTGCGTCCTCACCCCTCCACTTT. Its protein product is CASSTGQAASSPLHF. The variable domain in full, completed from reference TRBV2 and TRBJ1-6, reads EPEVTQTPSHQVTQMGQEVILRCVPISNHLYFYWYRQILGQKVEFLVSFYNNEISEKSEIFDDQFSVERPDGSNFTLKIRSTKLEDSAMYFCASSTGQAASSPLHFGNGTRLTVT.

This clonotype was counted many times. This sequence joins TRBV30 and TRBJ2-5, with 12 bases identical to TRBD2. Germline loops: CDR1 GTSNPN, CDR2 SVGIG (reference sequence). V was pared by 4 bases and J by 4 bases, with 7 bases of the junction left unmatched. The CDR3 is 15 amino acids. Here the CDR3 reads CAWTSSGGAGETQYF. CDR3 nucleotides: TGTGCCTGGACCTCTAGCGGGGGGGCCGGAGAGACCCAGTACTTC.

This clonotype was counted between two and nine times. CDR3 bases: TGTGCCAGCAGCAGGGACAGGGGGGGCTACGAGCAGTACTTC. This sequence encodes CASSRDRGGYEQYF. The chain combines TRBV7-9 with TRBJ2-7, with 11 bases lining up with TRBD1. The V and J ends lost 5 bases and 3 bases, in that order; junction bases with no gene match: 3. The CDR3 consists of 14 residues. Germline V lookup: CDR1 SEHNR, CDR2 FQNEAQ (reference sequence).

This clonotype was found many times. The rearrangement links TRBV5-1 to TRBJ2-3; D is uncertain. The V gene's germline CDR1 is SGHRS and CDR2 YFSETQ. V lost 0 bases to trimming and J lost 4 bases, with 12 bases between them. The CDR3 extends over 15 amino acids. CDR3 amino acids: CASSLGSVSSDTQYF. The CDR3 region has the DNA TGCGCCAGCAGCTTGGGCTCAGTTTCCTCAGATACGCAGTATTTT. The full variable domain, completed using reference TRBV5-1 and TRBJ2-3, is KAGVTQTPRYLIKTRGQQVTLSCSPISGHRSVSWYQQTPGQGLQFLFEYFSETQRNKGNFPGRFSGRQFSNSRSEMNVSTLELGDSALYLCASSLGSVSSDTQYFGPGTRLTVL.

Many counts were recorded for this clonotype. This sequence joins TRBV3-1 and TRBJ2-1; maybe TRBD2 (7 bases). Trimming cost V 4 bases and J 12 bases, with 16 bases left between them. CDR3 length: 13 residues. CDR1 and CDR2 (germline): LGHDT, YNNKEL (reference sequence). CDR3 sequence: CASSLSRGRGQFF. The DNA for the CDR3 is TGTGCCAGCAGCCTCAGTAGGGGGAGGGGGCAGTTCTTC.

For this clonotype: The CDR3 carries no conserved terminal phenylalanine or tryptophan, so it likely arises from a read error. The chain combines TRBV20-1 with TRBJ2-1; D is ambiguous. Trimming took 3 bases from V and 6 from J, leaving 6 bases between them. The CDR3 has 11 residues. CDR1 is DFQATT and CDR2 is SNEGSKA in the germline V gene (reference sequence). CDR3 amino acids: CSASVGNEQFL. The CDR3 coding sequence is TGCAGTGCTAGTGTGGGCAATGAGCAGTTCCTC.

Only a few counts were recorded for this clonotype. V is TRBV12-3 or TRBV12-4 and J is TRBJ1-1; D unresolved. The CDR3 is 14 residues long. Trimming shortened V by 3 bases and J by 3 bases, and 11 bases separated the two germline ends. The CDR3 spells CASSFSSRYTEAFF. The CDR3 bases are TGTGCCAGCAGTTTCTCTTCTCGTTACACTGAAGCTTTCTTT.

This clonotype was observed many times. Here the CDR3 reads CASSTTAAPGRRSQETQYF. CDR3 DNA sequence: TGTGCCAGCAGTACAACGGCCGCTCCGGGACGGAGATCGCAAGAGACCCAGTACTTC. The rearrangement joins TRBV27 to TRBJ2-5; either TRBD1 or TRBD2 may supply D (5 bases each). Trimming took 5 bases from V and 2 from J, leaving 27 bases between them. The CDR3 is 19 amino acids. Germline V CDR1 and CDR2: MNHEY, SMNVEV (reference sequence).

This clonotype was picked up many times. This chain links TRBV20-1 with TRBJ2-7; 7 bases align to TRBD2. J was trimmed by 2 bases and V by 6 bases; bases with no gene match: 13. The CDR3 is 15 residues long. Germline V lookup: CDR1 DFQATT, CDR2 SNEGSKA (reference sequence). The CDR3 protein is CSAIPPGGRPYEQYF. CDR3 in DNA: TGCAGTGCGATCCCGCCGGGAGGCCGTCCCTACGAGCAGTACTTC.

This clonotype was counted at least ten times. This chain connects TRBV27 to TRBJ2-3, with 7 nucleotides matching TRBD2. This CDR3 spans 11 amino acids. Trimming removed 10 bases from V and 6 bases from J; junction bases left unmatched: 4. Germline V gene lookup returns CDR1 MNHEY and CDR2 SMNVEV (reference sequence). The CDR3 coding sequence is TGTGCCACCCGGCGGGGGGATACGCAGTATTTT. Its translation is CATRRGDTQYF.

This clonotype was detected many times. The chain uses TRBV12-3 or TRBV12-4 and TRBJ2-3, with unresolved D. This CDR3 is built from 14 residues. V was cut by 6 bases and J by 1 base, with 11 bases left in between. The DNA for the CDR3 is TGTGCCAGCAGCCTCAGGACCCGCACAGATACGCAGTATTTT. This codes for CASSLRTRTDTQYF.

This clonotype was observed many times. V is TRBV30 and J is TRBJ2-2, with TRBD1 identical over 7 bases. The germline V gene encodes CDR1 GTSNPN and CDR2 SVGIG (reference sequence). This CDR3 has 14 residues. V dropped 3 bases and J dropped 0; count of bases not matched to a gene: 1. The CDR3 reads CAWRQGANTGELFF. CDR3 nucleotide sequence: TGTGCCTGGAGGCAGGGGGCGAACACCGGGGAGCTGTTTTTT.

This clonotype was counted at least ten times. The chain recombines TRBV30 with TRBJ2-1, with 9 bases fitting TRBD2. The trim removed 1 base at V and 3 bases at J, leaving 4 bases unmatched. Germline loops: CDR1 GTSNPN, CDR2 SVGIG (reference sequence). The CDR3 is 15 amino acids. As DNA, the CDR3 is TGTGCCTGGAGTGGTGCTAGCGGGATCTACAATGAGCAGTTCTTC. It encodes CAWSGASGIYNEQFF.

This clonotype was detected ten times or more. This rearrangement joins TRBV2 to TRBJ2-1, with 14 bases fitting TRBD2. V gave up 6 bases and J gave up 6 bases; unmatched junction bases: 4. Germline V CDR1 and CDR2: SNHLY, FYNNEI. This CDR3 contains 15 residues. The CDR3 reads CASSLGLAGANEQFF. The DNA for the CDR3 is TGTGCCAGCAGCTTGGGACTAGCGGGGGCCAATGAGCAGTTCTTC.

This clonotype was picked up many times. The V gene is TRBV30, the J gene TRBJ2-6; D uncertain. The V end was cut by 1 base, the J end by 0 bases, with 16 bases between. The CDR3 totals 18 residues. Germline V gene sequence: CDR1 GTSNPN, CDR2 SVGIG (reference sequence). The CDR3 loop reads CAWSAHRHTSSGANVLTF. In nucleotides, the CDR3 is TGTGCCTGGAGTGCCCATAGACACACCAGCTCTGGGGCCAACGTCCTGACTTTC.

This clonotype was counted ten times or more. DNA for the CDR3: TGTGCCAGCAGTTTAGATTTGGCATCCTACAATGAGCAGTTCTTC. This gives the protein CASSLDLASYNEQFF. The chain combines TRBV28 with TRBJ2-1, with D unclear. CDR3 length equals 15 residues. Germline lookup yields CDR1 MDHEN and CDR2 SYDVKM. Between the trimmed V and J ends, which lost 2 bases and 1 base, there was a span of 9 bases. The full variable domain, with the rest looked up from reference TRBV28 and TRBJ2-1, is DVKVTQSSRYLVKRTGEKVFLECVQDMDHENMFWYRQDPGLGLRLIYFSYDVKMKEKGDIPEGYSVSREKKERFSLILESASTNQTSMYLCASSLDLASYNEQFFGPGTRLTVL.

In its sample, this clonotype was seen a few times. The chain combines TRBV20-1 with TRBJ1-4; D is uncertain. The CDR3 has 12 residues. The germline V and J ends were trimmed by 4 bases and 5 bases, with 8 bases remaining between them. CDR1 and CDR2 (germline): DFQATT, SNEGSKA (reference sequence). CDR3 nucleotide sequence: TGCAGTGCTAAACACCTAAATGAAAAACTGTTTTTT. Protein product: CSAKHLNEKLFF.

With regard to this clonotype: This likely came from a read error, as a far larger clone is one base away. The CDR3 loop reads CASSRRLQGPGTGELFF. As DNA, the CDR3 is TGTGCCAGCAGCAGGCGGCTGCAGGGCCCGGGCACCGGGGAGCTGTTTTTT. The V gene is TRBV5-4, the J gene TRBJ2-2; D might be TRBD1 (5 bases). The V end was cut by 4 bases, the J end by 4 bases, with 20 bases between. There are 17 residues in the CDR3. Per germline, CDR1 SGHNT and CDR2 YYREEE (reference sequence).

This clonotype was seen a few times. CDR3 amino acids: CASRENRATNEKLFF. CDR3 sequence (DNA): TGTGCCAGCAGGGAGAACAGGGCAACTAATGAAAAACTGTTTTTT. V usage is TRBV2 and J usage is TRBJ1-4, with D maybe TRBD1 (6 bases). Between the trimmed V and J ends, which lost 6 bases and 0 bases, there was a span of 11 bases. This CDR3 comprises 15 residues. Germline V gives CDR1 SNHLY, CDR2 FYNNEI.

This clonotype was recorded at least ten times. The chain joins TRBV30 to TRBJ2-7; TRBD1 matches at 10 bases. V trimming: 4 bases; J trimming: 4 bases; junction bases outside the gene matches: 4. The CDR3 covers 13 residues. CDR1 and CDR2 (germline): GTSNPN, SVGIG (reference sequence). CDR3: CAWTGQGRYEQYF. The CDR3 DNA reads as TGTGCCTGGACGGGACAGGGGAGGTACGAGCAGTACTTC.

The chain carries TRBV10-3 and TRBJ1-4; D gene ambiguous. Germline CDR1 is ENHRY and CDR2 is SYGVKD. The CDR3 extends over 13 amino acids. The V end was cut by 6 bases, the J end by 7 bases, with 12 bases between. In nucleotides, the CDR3 is TGTGCCATCAGCCGAGATATTAGTGAAAAACTGTTTTTT. Translation: CAISRDISEKLFF.

This clonotype was found many times. The genes are TRBV28 and TRBJ2-5; 7 nucleotides match TRBD1. The CDR3 runs 14 residues. Per the germline V gene, CDR1 is MDHEN and CDR2 is SYDVKM. The ends lost 6 bases at V and 5 bases at J; junction bases unmatched: 9. The CDR3 loop is CASRGQQGWETQYF. In DNA form, the CDR3 reads TGTGCCAGCAGGGGGCAACAGGGGTGGGAGACCCAGTACTTC.

This clonotype has a count of ten or more. This chain links TRBV7-3 with TRBJ2-7; 8 bases line up with TRBD1. Trimming took 5 bases from V and 5 from J; bases not matched to a gene: 5. Looked up from germline, CDR1 is SGHTA and CDR2 is FQGTGA. This CDR3 has 13 residues. As DNA, the CDR3 is TGTGCCAGCAGCAGGGGACAGGTGAACGAGCAGTACTTC. Translation: CASSRGQVNEQYF.

Worth noting for this clonotype: A clone one base away is much larger, so this may be a read error. The chain links TRBV30 to TRBJ2-5, with a weak D call TRBD2 (6 bases). CDR3 size: 13 residues. Germline CDR1 and CDR2: GTSNPN and SVGIG (reference sequence). The CDR3 here is CAWSVGPGETQHF. CDR3 sequence (DNA): TGTGCCTGGAGTGTGGGGCCGGGAGAGACCCAGCACTTC.

This clonotype was counted many times. The V gene is TRBV7-2, the J gene TRBJ2-1; no clear D gene. There are 13 residues in the CDR3. V was clipped by 1 base and J by 5 bases, with 6 bases between them. Germline CDR1 and CDR2: SGHTA and FQGNSA. CDR3 region: CASSLDYHNEQFF. The DNA of the CDR3 is TGTGCCAGCAGCTTAGACTACCACAATGAGCAGTTCTTC.

This clonotype turned up a few times. The chain combines TRBV5-1 with TRBJ1-1; the D gene is possibly TRBD1 (6 bases). V was clipped by 2 bases and J by 1 base, with 12 bases between them. CDR1 is SGHRS and CDR2 is YFSETQ in the germline V gene. The CDR3 runs 15 residues. CDR3: CASSFTGTKNTEAFF. In DNA, the CDR3 is TGCGCCAGCAGCTTTACCGGGACAAAGAACACTGAAGCTTTCTTT.

In its sample, this clonotype was seen many times. The chain joins TRBV2 to TRBJ1-5; 7 positions match TRBD1. Germline CDR1 SNHLY, CDR2 FYNNEI. The V segment lost 3 bases and the J segment 9 bases; nucleotides outside the gene matches: 8. The CDR3 is made up of 14 amino acids. CDR3: CASSEAAGGSPQHF. The CDR3 bases are TGTGCCAGCAGTGAGGCGGCAGGGGGTTCGCCCCAGCATTTT. The full variable domain, its missing parts supplied by reference TRBV2 and TRBJ1-5, is EPEVTQTPSHQVTQMGQEVILRCVPISNHLYFYWYRQILGQKVEFLVSFYNNEISEKSEIFDDQFSVERPDGSNFTLKIRSTKLEDSAMYFCASSEAAGGSPQHFGDGTRLSIL.

The table lists this clonotype with many counts. V usage is TRBV13 and J usage is TRBJ2-7; D call uncertain. The CDR3 totals 14 residues. Germline V gives CDR1 PRHDT, CDR2 FYEKMQ (reference sequence). V lost 4 bases to trimming and J lost 5 bases, with 15 bases between them. CDR3 nucleotide sequence: TGTGCCAGCAGCTCAGCCTGGATCGGAGACGAGCAGTACTTC. It is translated as CASSSAWIGDEQYF.

At least ten counts were recorded for this clonotype. CDR3 in amino acids: CASSFQGAQDTQYF. As DNA, the CDR3 is TGTGCCAGCAGTTTTCAGGGGGCACAAGATACGCAGTATTTT. The chain links TRBV28 to TRBJ2-3; 8 bases are a match to TRBD1. The V gene's germline CDR1 is MDHEN and CDR2 SYDVKM. J was trimmed by 5 bases and V by 3 bases; bases with no gene match: 4. The CDR3 consists of 14 residues.

This clonotype was detected many times. The V and J genes are TRBV2 and TRBJ1-2; D might be TRBD1 (5 bases). V lost 7 bases to trimming and J lost 5 bases, with 14 bases between them. Germline assignment: CDR1 SNHLY and CDR2 FYNNEI. This CDR3 is built from 13 residues. CDR3 amino acids: CASKLGREYGYTF. CDR3 nucleotide sequence: TGTGCCAGCAAGCTGGGACGGGAATATGGCTACACCTTC.

About this clonotype itself: One end of the junction is discordant with germline, which a read error may explain. This chain joins TRBV20-1 and TRBJ1-3; D gene ambiguous. The CDR3 loop spans 12 amino acids. Germline lookup yields CDR1 DFQATT and CDR2 SNEGSKA (reference sequence). Here the CDR3 DNA reads TGCAGTGTAAAGCTAACTGGAAACACCGTATATTTT. Translated: CSVKLTGNTVYF.